This T cell receptor beta chain was documented in a study of Graves' ophthalmopathy and Graves' hyperthyroidism. TCR beta CDR3 regions were amplified from RNA transcripts. An initial RT-PCR round employing HTBI primers preceded a second-round multiplex PCR. TCRdb re-derived calls from the multiplex PCR reads in MiXCR, one entry per CDR3 protein. The sample yields more than 150,000 distinct CDR3 sequences, roughly 37% seen once. The CDR3 covers 12 residues. With V trimmed by 11 bases and J by 4 bases, 7 bases remained unmatched. Germline V CDR1 and CDR2: MNHNS, SASEGT. This receptor was identified in a woman between 35 and 50 years old with Graves' ophthalmopathy. The chain uses TRBV6-1 and TRBJ2-5, with 7 bases lining up with TRBD1. The sample comprised peripheral blood. CDR3 nucleotides: TGTGCCTCTGGCAGGGGGACAGAGACCCAGTACTTC. It translates to CASGRGTETQYF.